The 19 T cell receptor beta chains below come from one sample, sequenced in a study of circulating and synovial CD4+ cells in juvenile arthritis. Using immunoSEQ multiplex PCR, the repertoire was profiled, and TCRdb retains in-frame clones only, with some absent. Seen here are about 32,000 clones, about 93% observed once, and the top ten hold approximately 2.8%. Sequencing was carried out using CD4+ T cells from blood. The origin of the receptors is a human donor with juvenile idiopathic arthritis.

The J gene is TRBJ1-1, the V gene TRBV28, with 8 nucleotides matching TRBD1. Germline-derived CDR1 and CDR2 are MDHEN and SYDVKM. The CDR3 sequence is 15 residues long. V gave up 7 bases and J gave up 1 base; unmatched junction bases: 8. In DNA, the CDR3 is TGTGCCAGCATAGGGCCAGGGGGCCCGAACACTGAAGCTTTCTTT. It specifies CASIGPGGPNTEAFF. Drawing the rest from reference TRBV28 and TRBJ1-1, the complete variable domain is DVKVTQSSRYLVKRTGEKVFLECVQDMDHENMFWYRQDPGLGLRLIYFSYDVKMKEKGDIPEGYSVSREKKERFSLILESASTNQTSMYLCASIGPGGPNTEAFFGQGTRLTVV.

The chain carries TRBV6-4 and TRBJ2-1; perhaps TRBD1 as D (6 bases). The CDR3 totals 15 residues. The germline gives CDR1 MRHNA, CDR2 SNTAGT. Trimming removed 6 bases from V and 1 base from J, with 13 bases in between. In nucleotides, the CDR3 is TGTGCCAGCAGATCGGGACACCTTTCCTACAATGAGCAGTTCTTC. Amino acids: CASRSGHLSYNEQFF.

The chain has TRBV6-4 and TRBJ1-2; 9 bases map to TRBD1. Trimming cost V 2 bases and J 5 bases; bases outside gene matches: 18. This CDR3 region has 19 residues. Looked up from germline, CDR1 is MRHNA and CDR2 is SNTAGT. CDR3 sequence: CASSDGGQDRGLYGYGYTF. For the CDR3, the DNA is TGTGCCAGCAGTGACGGGGGGCAGGACAGGGGATTATATGGGTATGGCTACACCTTC.

The chain is built from TRBV7-2 and TRBJ1-2; TRBD1 is a possible D gene (5 bases). CDR3 length equals 14 residues. CDR1 SGHTA and CDR2 FQGNSA come from the germline V gene. Deletions cut 1 base from V and 8 bases from J, with 14 bases between. CDR3 sequence: CASSLGGSGEGYTF. As DNA, the CDR3 is TGTGCCAGCAGCTTAGGGGGTTCGGGGGAGGGCTACACCTTC.

The J gene is TRBJ1-5, the V gene TRBV28; D is unresolved. Per germline, CDR1 MDHEN and CDR2 SYDVKM. The length of the CDR3 is 15 residues. The V and J ends lost 5 bases and 2 bases respectively, with 13 bases between them. DNA for the CDR3: TGTGCCAGCAGTCCCCTCGGGATCCGCAATCAGCCCCAGCATTTT. Translating gives CASSPLGIRNQPQHF.

CDR3 residues: CAITSGRSPYEQYF. CDR3 bases: TGTGCCATTACTAGCGGGAGATCCCCCTACGAGCAGTACTTC. The rearrangement joins TRBV10-3 to TRBJ2-7; 11 positions match TRBD2. The V and J ends lost 9 bases and 2 bases, in that order; junction bases with no gene match: 6. The CDR3 is 14 residues long. The germline CDR1 and CDR2 sequences are ENHRY and SYGVKD.

The V and J genes are TRBV6-1 and TRBJ1-2, with D maybe TRBD1 (5 bases). Trimming stripped 1 base from V and 5 bases from J, with 11 bases between. The CDR3 extends over 14 amino acids. Germline values: CDR1 MNHNS, CDR2 SASEGT. The CDR3 region is CASSEGRVGYGYTF. The CDR3 coding sequence is TGTGCCAGCAGTGAAGGCAGGGTAGGGTATGGCTACACCTTC.

V and J are TRBV5-1 and TRBJ2-3, with D possibly being TRBD1 (5 bases). V shed 4 bases and J shed 0 bases, with 15 bases lying between them. Germline loops: CDR1 SGHRS, CDR2 YFSETQ. The CDR3 sequence is 16 residues long. CDR3 nucleotide sequence: TGCGCCAGCAGCCCCACAGGACAACCTAGCACAGATACGCAGTATTTT. It codes for CASSPTGQPSTDTQYF.

The chain couples TRBV5-1 to TRBJ1-1; D possibly corresponds to TRBD1 (5 bases). CDR3 length: 13 amino acids. V was cut by 4 bases and J by 5 bases, with 12 bases left in between. CDR1 is SGHRS and CDR2 is YFSETQ in the germline V gene. The CDR3 protein is CASSVRAGTEAFF. CDR3 DNA sequence: TGCGCCAGCAGCGTCAGGGCGGGAACTGAAGCTTTCTTT.

The chain carries TRBV5-1 and TRBJ2-7; 10 nucleotides match TRBD2. The V gene end was trimmed by 4 bases and the J gene end by 5 bases; junction bases not matched to a gene: 9. CDR3 length equals 15 residues. From germline, CDR1 is SGHRS and CDR2 YFSETQ. The DNA for the CDR3 is TGCGCCAGCAGCCAACCCCTAGCGGGAGCAAACGAGCAGTACTTC. It yields the protein CASSQPLAGANEQYF.

The chain uses TRBV28 and TRBJ2-7, with 7 bases aligning to TRBD2. The V and J ends lost 1 base and 6 bases, in that order; junction bases with no gene match: 9. The CDR3 loop spans 15 amino acids. CDR1 is MDHEN and CDR2 is SYDVKM in the germline V gene. CDR3 amino acids: CASSLFPGGGGEQYF. The CDR3, as DNA: TGTGCCAGCAGTTTATTTCCGGGAGGAGGAGGCGAGCAGTACTTC.

The chain employs TRBV11-3 and TRBJ2-1; 8 bases match TRBD1. V gave up 3 bases and J gave up 8 bases; unmatched junction bases: 9. There are 15 residues in the CDR3. Germline loops: CDR1 SGHNT, CDR2 YENEEA. The CDR3 reads CASSFTGTGSDEQFF. The CDR3 bases are TGTGCCAGCAGCTTTACGGGGACAGGCTCCGATGAGCAGTTCTTC.

DNA of the CDR3: TGTGCCAGCACTCCGGGACAGGGGACAGATACGCAGTATTTT. Its translation: CASTPGQGTDTQYF. J is TRBJ2-3 and V is TRBV4-2, with TRBD1 matching over 10 bases. Trimming removed 7 bases from V and 3 bases from J; junction bases left unmatched: 4. CDR3 length equals 14 residues. CDR1 is LGHNA and CDR2 is YNFKEQ in the germline V gene.

V usage is TRBV28 and J usage is TRBJ2-7, with TRBD2 identical over 12 bases. This CDR3 contains 16 residues. CDR1 is MDHEN and CDR2 is SYDVKM in the germline V gene. The V segment lost 4 bases and the J segment 2 bases; nucleotides outside the gene matches: 6. In DNA, the CDR3 is TGTGCCAGCAGTTCAGGACTAGCGGGGCCTACCTACGAGCAGTACTTC. It translates to CASSSGLAGPTYEQYF. The variable domain in full, with the rest retrieved from reference TRBV28 and TRBJ2-7, is DVKVTQSSRYLVKRTGEKVFLECVQDMDHENMFWYRQDPGLGLRLIYFSYDVKMKEKGDIPEGYSVSREKKERFSLILESASTNQTSMYLCASSSGLAGPTYEQYFGPGTRLTVT.

About this clone: At one end the junction does not follow the germline gene, possibly because of a read error. The genes are TRBV30 and TRBJ1-5; D may be TRBD1 (6 bases). From germline, CDR1 is GTSNPN and CDR2 SVGIG (reference sequence). The CDR3 runs 13 residues. The CDR3 DNA is TGTGCCTGGAGTGGGGGGCCAGGCCAGCTCCAGCATTTT. Translated: CAWSGGPGQLQHF.

The CDR3 protein is CASSERLAAHNEQFF. CDR3 nucleotide sequence: TGTGCCAGCAGTGAAAGACTAGCGGCCCACAATGAGCAGTTCTTC. The chain couples TRBV25-1 to TRBJ2-1, with TRBD2 matching 9 bases. Germline trimming cut 2 bases from V and 5 bases from J; bases unmatched to any gene: 4. Looked up from germline, CDR1 is MGHDK and CDR2 is SYGVNS. The CDR3 contains 15 residues.

This clone appeared a single time. The rearrangement uses TRBV27 and TRBJ1-5; D gene unclear. The V gene lost 5 bases and the J gene lost 0 bases, with 17 bases spanning the gap. The CDR3 sequence is 17 residues long. From germline, CDR1 is MNHEY and CDR2 SMNVEV (reference sequence). The CDR3 sequence is CASSAAGGWISNQPQHF. For the CDR3, the DNA is TGTGCCAGCAGTGCCGCGGGAGGGTGGATTAGCAATCAGCCCCAGCATTTT.

This clone was detected once. The CDR3: CSVSSGYTEAFF. CDR3 bases: TGCAGCGTTTCCTCAGGGTACACTGAAGCTTTCTTT. This rearrangement joins TRBV29-1 to TRBJ1-1; TRBD1 is a possible D gene (5 bases). Deletions cut 5 bases from V and 3 bases from J, with 10 bases between. Germline CDR1 SQVTM, CDR2 ANQGSEA. The CDR3 is 12 amino acids. The complete variable domain, with remaining parts taken from reference TRBV29-1 and TRBJ1-1, reads SAVISQKPSRDICQRGTSLTIQCQVDSQVTMMFWYRQQPGQSLTLIATANQGSEATYESGFVIDKFPISRPNLTFSTLTVSNMSPEDSSIYLCSVSSGYTEAFFGQGTRLTVV.

This rearrangement joins TRBV29-1 to TRBJ1-5, with TRBD1 matching 11 bases. This CDR3 contains 17 residues. Germline V CDR1 and CDR2: SQVTM, ANQGSEA. Trimming cost V 7 bases and J 6 bases; bases outside gene matches: 17. The CDR3 loop is CSAGRNLDRGQGQPQHF. DNA of the CDR3: TGCAGCGCCGGCAGGAATTTGGACAGGGGGCAGGGTCAGCCCCAGCATTTT.